The T cell receptor beta chain described here comes from a study of cytomegalovirus exposure and HLA in healthy donors. Germline V gene sequence: CDR1 SGHNT, CDR2 YENEEA. V lost 5 bases and J lost 3, with 4 bases in between. This CDR3 region has 11 residues. Regarding this clone: What it recognizes is unknown.

Use of 60 Vbeta and 13 Jbeta primers characterized the PCR. Repertoires were generated with immunoSEQ multiplex PCR, while TCRdb's copy carries only in-frame clones and drops some. The data contain 120,000 or so clones, roughly 74% of them seen just once; the ten biggest clones take up almost 6%. Study-level results: Per published accounts, TCR beta sequences correctly predicted the HLA-A and HLA-B alleles of most subjects.

This TCR derives from a woman in her 50s in good health and CMV-seropositive. Sequenced material: PBMCs. V gene TRBV11-3 combines with J gene TRBJ2-5; D is unresolved. CDR3 coding DNA: TGTGCCAGCAGCCGGGAAGAGACCCAGTACTTC. This gives the protein CASSREETQYF.